The 18 T cell receptor beta chains below come from one sample, sequenced in a study of blood T cell repertoires in COVID-19. Repertoires were generated with immunoSEQ multiplex PCR, while TCRdb's copy carries only in-frame clones and drops some. The top ten hold roughly 5.3% of the sample, which has 250,000 to 400,000 clones, more than 70% seen once. The sequenced sample consisted of PBMCs or T cells enriched from blood (not recorded which). The receptors stem from a woman aged 25 to 39 who had recovered from COVID-19.

In DNA form, the CDR3 reads TGTGCCAGCAGTTACTCGCGCGACTTTCAAGAGACCCAGTACTTC. Residues: CASSYSRDFQETQYF. The chain joins TRBV6-2 or TRBV6-3 to TRBJ2-5; no reliable D call. The V and J ends lost 0 bases and 2 bases respectively, with 10 bases between them. Germline V CDR1 and CDR2: MNHEY, SVGEGT. CDR3 length equals 15 residues.

Written as DNA, the CDR3 is TGCGCCAGCAGTAGGGACATAAGTAATGATGGCTACACCTTC. This codes for CASSRDISNDGYTF. The chain employs TRBV5-1 and TRBJ1-2; perhaps TRBD1 as D (6 bases). Trimming removed 5 bases from V and 6 bases from J, with 17 bases in between. The CDR3 has 14 amino acids. CDR1 is SGHRS, CDR2 YFSETQ, per germline.

V is TRBV12-3 or TRBV12-4 and J is TRBJ2-1; 7 bases are shared with TRBD1. With 6 bases clipped from V and 8 bases from J, the junction kept 7 bases outside the gene matches. The CDR3 has 13 amino acids. The CDR3 region is CASRRAGGYEQFF. DNA of the CDR3: TGTGCCAGCAGGAGGGCAGGGGGTTATGAGCAGTTCTTC.

The rearrangement joins TRBV10-1 to TRBJ2-2; D gene unclear. CDR3 size: 14 residues. V lost 6 bases to trimming and J lost 1 base, with 9 bases between them. CDR1 is WNHNN and CDR2 is SYGVQD in the germline V gene (reference sequence). This CDR3 is CASRPSGNTGELFF. The CDR3 DNA reads TGCGCCAGCAGACCCTCAGGGAACACCGGGGAGCTGTTTTTT.

The chain recombines TRBV19 with TRBJ2-2; no clear D gene. Trimming shortened V by 3 bases and J by 3 bases, and 2 bases separated the two germline ends. Germline CDR1 LNHDA, CDR2 SQIVND (reference sequence). The CDR3 extends over 12 amino acids. The CDR3 DNA reads as TGTGCCAGTAGTATCGACACCGGGGAGCTGTTTTTT. The encoded protein is CASSIDTGELFF.

The CDR3 DNA reads TGTGCCAGCAGTATATCGGACAGGGGGCGAGGCTACACCTTC. It codes for CASSISDRGRGYTF. The chain couples TRBV28 to TRBJ1-2; TRBD1 aligns across 11 bases. The CDR3 has 14 residues. Germline CDR1 reads MDHEN; CDR2 reads SYDVKM. With V trimmed by 5 bases and J by 8 bases, 7 bases remained unmatched.

The V call is TRBV7-9, the J call TRBJ1-6; D is possibly TRBD1 (5 bases). The CDR3 is 14 residues long. Germline CDR1 is SEHNR and CDR2 is FQNEAQ (reference sequence). The V end was cut by 1 base, the J end by 11 bases, with 12 bases between. The CDR3: CASSLVQGRAPLHF. In DNA form, the CDR3 reads TGTGCCAGCAGCTTAGTTCAGGGTCGGGCACCCCTCCACTTT.

This clone occurred a few times. In DNA form, the CDR3 reads TGTGCCAGCAGCGTAGGGGGCGGGGGGGCCCCTGAGCAGTTCTTC. Its protein product is CASSVGGGGAPEQFF. V and J are TRBV9 and TRBJ2-1, with 9 bases lining up with TRBD2. The CDR3 is made up of 15 amino acids. Germline V lookup: CDR1 SGDLS, CDR2 YYNGEE. The J segment lost 9 bases and the V segment lost 0 bases, leaving 7 bases of the junction unmatched.

The CDR3 coding sequence is TGTGCCAGCAGCTTAGAGGGTCCGGGACAGCGCTACGAGCAGTACTTC. Amino acids: CASSLEGPGQRYEQYF. The chain joins TRBV7-8 to TRBJ2-7, with TRBD1 identical over 7 bases. Germline CDR1 SGHVS, CDR2 FQNEAQ. The ends lost 1 base at V and 3 bases at J; junction bases unmatched: 9. The CDR3 is 16 residues long. The variable domain in full, with the rest retrieved from reference TRBV7-8 and TRBJ2-7, is GAGVSQSPRYKVAKRGQDVALRCDPISGHVSLFWYQQALGQGPEFLTYFQNEAQLDKSGLPSDRFFAERPEGSVSTLKIQRTQQEDSAVYLCASSLEGPGQRYEQYFGPGTRLTVT.

CDR3: CASGELRGSYEQYF. CDR3 nucleotides: TGTGCCAGCGGGGAGTTACGGGGCTCCTACGAGCAGTACTTC. The rearrangement links TRBV2 to TRBJ2-7; D is perhaps TRBD2 (5 bases). V lost 8 bases, J lost 0 bases, and 14 bases lay in between. The CDR3 consists of 14 residues. CDR1 SNHLY and CDR2 FYNNEI come from the germline V gene. The full variable domain, with the rest looked up from reference TRBV2 and TRBJ2-7, is EPEVTQTPSHQVTQMGQEVILRCVPISNHLYFYWYRQILGQKVEFLVSFYNNEISEKSEIFDDQFSVERPDGSNFTLKIRSTKLEDSAMYFCASGELRGSYEQYFGPGTRLTVT.

The CDR3 protein is CASSLAWAREAFF. The CDR3 nucleotides read TGTGCCAGCAGCTTAGCGTGGGCCAGAGAAGCTTTCTTT. The rearrangement links TRBV7-2 to TRBJ1-1; D unresolved. Germline loops: CDR1 SGHTA, CDR2 FQGNSA. This CDR3 is built from 13 residues. Trimming left V 0 bases short and J 8 bases short, with 10 bases between.

The chain uses TRBV10-2 and TRBJ2-7; 7 bases map to TRBD1. V gave up 2 bases and J gave up 4 bases; unmatched junction bases: 11. Germline loops: CDR1 WSHSY, CDR2 SAAADI. The CDR3 is 16 amino acids. The DNA for the CDR3 is TGCGCCAGCAGTGAGACCACAGGGGCGGGTAGTTACGAGCAGTACTTC. Protein product: CASSETTGAGSYEQYF.

For the CDR3, the DNA is TGTGCCAGCAGCCCGGTGCACGAGCAGTACTTC. Its translation is CASSPVHEQYF. J is TRBJ2-7 and V is TRBV5-6; the D is unclear. The CDR3 has 11 residues. V lost 4 bases and J lost 5, with 7 bases in between. Germline V gene sequence: CDR1 SGHDT, CDR2 YYEEEE. The full variable domain, with the rest looked up from reference TRBV5-6 and TRBJ2-7, is DAGVTQSPTHLIKTRGQQVTLRCSPKSGHDTVSWYQQALGQGPQFIFQYYEEEERQRGNFPDRFSGHQFPNYSSELNVNALLLGDSALYLCASSPVHEQYFGPGTRLTVT.

The chain carries TRBV29-1 and TRBJ1-1, with 7 bases that match TRBD1. V was clipped by 1 base and J by 0 bases; unmatched bases: 8. This CDR3 has 16 amino acids. The germline V gene has CDR1 SQVTM and CDR2 ANQGSEA. CDR3 nucleotides: TGCAGCGTTGAAGGGGCAGGGGGTGGAATGAACACTGAAGCTTTCTTT. Its translation is CSVEGAGGGMNTEAFF. Filled out from reference TRBV29-1 and TRBJ1-1, the complete variable domain reads SAVISQKPSRDICQRGTSLTIQCQVDSQVTMMFWYRQQPGQSLTLIATANQGSEATYESGFVIDKFPISRPNLTFSTLTVSNMSPEDSSIYLCSVEGAGGGMNTEAFFGQGTRLTVV.

The chain carries TRBV4-2 and TRBJ1-2; 9 bases fit TRBD1. The length of the CDR3 is 15 residues. Trimming took 4 bases from V and 8 from J; bases not matched to a gene: 11. The germline gives CDR1 LGHNA, CDR2 YNFKEQ. The CDR3 sequence is CASSPLLTGGKGYTF. The CDR3 nucleotides read TGTGCCAGCAGCCCATTATTGACAGGGGGAAAGGGCTACACCTTC.

V is TRBV7-9 and J is TRBJ1-4; 7 bases fit TRBD1. The germline V gene has CDR1 SEHNR and CDR2 FQNEAQ (reference sequence). Trimming took 5 bases from V and 4 from J; bases not matched to a gene: 13. CDR3 length: 17 residues. The CDR3, as DNA: TGTGCCAGCAGCCCAAGGACTCCGGGACAGAGTAATGAAAAACTGTTTTTT. Protein sequence: CASSPRTPGQSNEKLFF. Supplemented by reference TRBV7-9 and TRBJ1-4, the full variable domain reads DTGVSQNPRHKITKRGQNVTFRCDPISEHNRLYWYRQTLGQGPEFLTYFQNEAQLEKSRLLSDRFSAERPKGSFSTLEIQRTEQGDSAMYLCASSPRTPGQSNEKLFFGSGTQLSVL.

This rearrangement joins TRBV11-2 to TRBJ2-5, with TRBD2 matching over 7 bases. The trim removed 3 bases at V and 2 bases at J, leaving 6 bases unmatched. Germline V CDR1 and CDR2: SGHAT, FQNNGV. This CDR3 is 15 amino acids long. CDR3 amino acids: CASSFPGAGQETQYF. CDR3 nucleotide sequence: TGTGCCAGCAGCTTCCCGGGAGCGGGGCAAGAGACCCAGTACTTC.

The chain combines TRBV6-5 with TRBJ2-1, with 12 nucleotides matching TRBD2. CDR1 and CDR2 (germline): MNHEY, SVGAGI. Trimming cost V 8 bases and J 5 bases; bases outside gene matches: 7. The CDR3 is made up of 15 amino acids. Written as DNA, the CDR3 is TGTGCCAGCTTGGGTCTAGCGGGGGGGCACAATGAGCAGTTCTTC. Translating it yields CASLGLAGGHNEQFF.